This T cell receptor beta chain was profiled in a study of T-cell memory formation after mild COVID-19. Across the study: Among the donors, TCR clusters were largely specific to each donor.

The germline CDR1 and CDR2 sequences are LGHDT and YNNKEL (reference sequence). The CDR3 spans 15 residues. Trimming at V came to 4 bases and at J to 2 bases, leaving 2 bases not matched to a gene. This clonotype was counted many times. Its specificity is unknown. It was 5'RACE with constant-segment primers that produced the TCR alpha and TCR beta cDNA libraries, which carried sample barcodes and UMIs. MiXCR was run by TCRdb on the 5' RACE reads, yielding one entry per CDR3 protein. The sample contains under 450,000 distinct CDR3 sequences, about 25% of which appear only once. Broader study findings: Whereas later expanders leaned CD4+, clones contracting day 15 to 85 showed a balanced CD4/CD8 makeup. Of the contracting clones, CD4+ ones lay mainly in CM and EM, and CD8+ ones in EMRA.

This TCR derives from an adult woman who had mild COVID-19 (a few samples of this study predate the infection). Cell type and time point are not known. The sample comprised PBMCs or a T cell subset sorted from them (not recorded which). The V call is TRBV3-1, the J call TRBJ2-6; 7 bases fit TRBD1. The CDR3: CASSRTGAGANVLTF. The CDR3 nucleotides are TGTGCCAGCAGCCGAACAGGGGCTGGGGCCAACGTCCTGACTTTC.